The next 2 T cell receptor beta chains were all read from a single sample in a study of Ad26.COV2.S vaccination and SARS-CoV-2 variants. Using immunoSEQ multiplex PCR, the repertoire was profiled, and TCRdb retains in-frame clones only, with some absent. Among under 150,000 clones listed, roughly 85% were seen once. The sample was peripheral blood, taken after recovery from COVID-19. The receptors derive from a human donor who had recovered from COVID-19.

V usage is TRBV7-2 and J usage is TRBJ1-3, with D perhaps matching TRBD1 (6 bases). The CDR3 has 17 residues. Trimming took off 5 bases at V and 6 bases at J, with 23 bases between the two ends. Germline V lookup: CDR1 SGHTA, CDR2 FQGNSA. Written as DNA, the CDR3 is TGTGCCAGCAGCCTAGTCGGGGGCCTCTCCCTCGAAAACACCATATATTTT. This translates into CASSLVGGLSLENTIYF.

The chain uses TRBV4-1 and TRBJ2-3, with D tentatively TRBD2 (6 bases). The CDR3 loop spans 15 amino acids. Germline CDR1 reads MGHRA; CDR2 reads YSYEKL. The V and J ends lost 4 bases and 5 bases respectively, with 16 bases between them. The DNA for the CDR3 is TGCGCCAGCAGCCCCACCCGACTAGGTATAGATACGCAGTATTTT. Protein: CASSPTRLGIDTQYF.